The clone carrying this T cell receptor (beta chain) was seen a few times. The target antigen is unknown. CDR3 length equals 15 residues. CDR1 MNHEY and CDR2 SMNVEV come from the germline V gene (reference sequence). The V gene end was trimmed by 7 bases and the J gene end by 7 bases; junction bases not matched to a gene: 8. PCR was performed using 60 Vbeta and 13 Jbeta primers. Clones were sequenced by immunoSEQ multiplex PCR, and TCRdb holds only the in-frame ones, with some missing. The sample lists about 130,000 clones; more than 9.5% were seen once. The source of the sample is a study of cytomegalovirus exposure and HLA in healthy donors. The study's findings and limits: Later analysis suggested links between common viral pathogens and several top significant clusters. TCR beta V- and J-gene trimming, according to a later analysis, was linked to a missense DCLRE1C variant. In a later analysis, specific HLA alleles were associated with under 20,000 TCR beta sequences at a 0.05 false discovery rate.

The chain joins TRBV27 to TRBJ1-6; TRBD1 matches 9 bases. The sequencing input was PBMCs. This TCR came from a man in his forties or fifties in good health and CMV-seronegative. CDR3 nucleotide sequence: TGTGCCAGCACCCTGGGACAGGGTCGAAATTCACCCCTCCACTTT. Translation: CASTLGQGRNSPLHF.